The 12 T cell receptor beta chains below come from one sample, sequenced in a study of identical twins. TCRdb ran MiXCR on the 5' RACE reads and lists one entry per CDR3 protein. This sample has some 210,000 distinct CDR3 sequences; approximately 16% occur once, and the top ten carry 35% to 50%. This sample also belongs to another study, concerning T cells expressing NK-cell markers.

Input material: CD8+ T cells sorted from blood. Receptors originate from a woman aged 18-29 years in good health.

With regard to this clonotype: The junction does not match germline at one end; this may be a read error. The V and J genes are TRBV9 and TRBJ2-1, with a tentative D call TRBD2 (5 bases). This CDR3 has 11 amino acids. Looked up from germline, CDR1 is SGDLS and CDR2 is YYNGEE. The chain's CDR3 is CASSGPGGLVF. In nucleotides, the CDR3 is TGTGCCAGCAGCGGACCCGGAGGACTCGTCTTC.

There are a few counts of this clonotype. The chain combines TRBV12-3 or TRBV12-4 with TRBJ2-1, with 7 bases fitting TRBD1. The CDR3 extends over 16 amino acids. The V and J ends lost 8 bases and 4 bases, in that order; junction bases with no gene match: 14. The CDR3 loop is CASHQGTDSRYNEQFF. CDR3 DNA sequence: TGTGCCAGCCACCAAGGGACAGACTCCAGATACAATGAGCAGTTCTTC.

CDR3 sequence reads: CASSQVYRGAYEQYF. The CDR3 bases are TGCGCCAGCAGCCAAGTTTACAGGGGGGCCTACGAGCAGTACTTC. The rearrangement uses TRBV4-3 and TRBJ2-7; 8 bases match TRBD1. The CDR3 is 15 amino acids. V lost 1 base, J lost 2 bases, and 4 bases stayed unmatched. Germline V gene lookup returns CDR1 LGHNA and CDR2 YSLEER.

A few counts support this clonotype. The genes are TRBV2 and TRBJ2-1; D is perhaps TRBD1 (5 bases). Trimming took 8 bases from V and 10 from J, leaving 9 bases between them. This CDR3 has 10 amino acids. CDR1 and CDR2 (germline): SNHLY, FYNNEI. The CDR3 region is CASQGREQFF. The CDR3 DNA follows: TGTGCCAGCCAGGGCAGAGAGCAGTTCTTC.

This clonotype showed up just a few times. The V and J genes are TRBV10-3 and TRBJ2-3; no reliable D call. Germline lookup yields CDR1 ENHRY and CDR2 SYGVKD. There are 13 residues in the CDR3. V lost 4 bases, J lost 2 bases, and 7 bases lay in between. The CDR3 loop reads CAISGGITDTQYF. CDR3 coding DNA: TGTGCCATCAGTGGTGGGATCACAGATACGCAGTATTTT.

CDR3 sequence: CASSSATGTIFYEQYF. The DNA of the CDR3 is TGTGCCAGCAGCTCCGCCACGGGGACAATCTTTTACGAGCAGTACTTC. The V and J genes are TRBV13 and TRBJ2-7, with D perhaps matching TRBD1 (6 bases). This CDR3 has 16 residues. Germline V lookup: CDR1 PRHDT, CDR2 FYEKMQ (reference sequence). V was shortened by 4 bases and J by 4 bases, with 20 bases between the two germline ends.

This clonotype was counted between two and nine times. V usage is TRBV6-1 and J usage is TRBJ2-3, with 9 bases lining up with TRBD2. CDR1 and CDR2 from the germline V gene are MNHNS and SASEGT. The trim removed 7 bases at V and 3 bases at J, leaving 8 bases unmatched. This CDR3 has 15 residues. The CDR3: CASKLSGGLTDTQYF. Written as DNA, the CDR3 is TGTGCCAGCAAGCTAAGCGGGGGGCTGACAGATACGCAGTATTTT.

The gene calls are TRBV7-8 and TRBJ1-2; D is possibly TRBD1 (5 bases). The CDR3 is made up of 18 amino acids. CDR1 is SGHVS and CDR2 is FQNEAQ in the germline V gene. Trimming left V 1 base short and J 6 bases short, with 24 bases between. The CDR3: CASSLVAAGLWGVHGYTF. DNA of the CDR3: TGTGCCAGCAGCTTAGTGGCAGCCGGATTATGGGGGGTACATGGCTACACCTTC.

This clonotype has just a few counts. This chain uses TRBV12-3 or TRBV12-4 with TRBJ2-2, with no clear D. V dropped 5 bases and J dropped 4 bases, with 8 bases sitting between them. CDR3 length: 13 residues. The CDR3 reads CASSPFGTGELFF. The CDR3 nucleotides read TGTGCCAGCAGTCCGTTTGGCACCGGGGAGCTGTTTTTT.

This clonotype was picked up a small number of times. The chain combines TRBV6-2 or TRBV6-3 with TRBJ2-5; 8 positions match TRBD2. Germline V lookup: CDR1 MNHEY, CDR2 SVGEGT. With 6 bases clipped from V and 0 bases from J, the junction kept 6 bases outside the gene matches. The CDR3 has 15 residues. The CDR3 DNA reads TGTGCCAGCAGCAACGGGGGGGTCGACCAAGAGACCCAGTACTTC. Protein product: CASSNGGVDQETQYF.

The chain has TRBV19 and TRBJ2-1, with D uncertain. Germline V CDR1 and CDR2: LNHDA, SQIVND (reference sequence). Between the trimmed V and J ends, which lost 3 bases and 12 bases, there was a span of 12 bases. This CDR3 has 12 amino acids. The CDR3 coding sequence is TGTGCCAGTAGTATTGCCGGAGTGGTGCAGTTCTTC. It codes for CASSIAGVVQFF.

The genes are TRBV12-3 or TRBV12-4 and TRBJ1-1; D unclear. The CDR3 length is 14 residues. Trimming pared 7 bases from V and 0 bases from J, leaving 12 bases between. CDR3 sequence: CASTIRRVNTEAFF. For the CDR3, the DNA is TGTGCCAGCACTATTCGAAGGGTGAACACTGAAGCTTTCTTT.